The rows below give T cell receptor beta chains drawn from one sample of a study of T cell repertoires in cytomegalovirus infection. TCRdb analysed the reads with MiXCR anew, one entry per CDR3 protein. In the table there are around 450,000 distinct CDR3 sequences, approximately 31% of which are singletons. Input material: PBMCs. Receptors were obtained from a human donor in good health (CMV status not recorded). Some clones in this sample may be carry-over from other donors' samples. CDR3s include the opening cysteine and the closing phenylalanine or tryptophan. The D gene is left open where the match is weak. Expanded clones are given a class, and other clones once, few, many or no size at all.

J | size | V | D | DNA | CDR3
TRBJ2-2 | NA | TRBV12-5 | TRBD1 | TGTGCTAGTGGTCTTGCCGAACAGGGGGTGCTCCAAGCCGGGGAGCTGTTTTTT | CASGLAEQGVLQAGELFF
TRBJ2-7 | NA | TRBV14 | NA | TGTGCCAGCAGCCAAGATTGGGCGGGCGTCGGGGGAATCTACGAGCAGTACTTC | CASSQDWAGVGGIYEQYF
TRBJ1-2 | NA | TRBV29-1 | TRBD1 | TGCAGCGTTGACAGCTTGGACAGGGGGTACTATGGCTACACCTTC | CSVDSLDRGYYGYTF
TRBJ2-7 | once | TRBV5-1 | TRBD2 | TGCGCCAGCAGCCCACTCCTCGGGGGGGCGACCTCCTACGAGCAGTACTTC | CASSPLLGGATSYEQYF
TRBJ1-2 | few | TRBV27 | NA | TGTGCCAGCAGTTTATCGGGGGCGGGCTATGGCTACACCTTC | CASSLSGAGYGYTF
TRBJ2-7 | NA | TRBV5-1 | TRBD2 | TGCGCCAGCAGTTTAGCCCCAACTAGCGGGGACATCCGCTACGAGCAGTACTTC | CASSLAPTSGDIRYEQYF
TRBJ1-5 | NA | TRBV12-3/TRBV12-4 | TRBD1 | TGTGCCAGCAGGGGACAGCTGTATAGCAATCAGCCCCAGCATTTT | CASRGQLYSNQPQHF
TRBJ2-4 | NA | TRBV23-1 | TRBD1 | TGCGCCAGCAGTCATGGACAGGGGGCACGCAAAAACATTCAGTACTTC | CASSHGQGARKNIQYF
TRBJ2-7 | many | TRBV7-2 | TRBD1 | TGTGCCAGCAGCTCAGACAGGGCCTCCTACGAGCAGTACTTC | CASSSDRASYEQYF
TRBJ2-7 | NA | TRBV10-2 | NA | TGCGCCAGCAGTGAGCAGATCTCCTACGAGCAGTACTTC | CASSEQISYEQYF
TRBJ1-2 | NA | TRBV27 | NA | TGTGCCAGCAGTCAGCGACAGCGCTATGGCTACACCTTC | CASSQRQRYGYTF
TRBJ1-3 | NA | TRBV10-3 | NA | TGTGCCATCAGTGAGTCTGAAGGGTTCTCTGGAAACACCATATATTTT | CAISESEGFSGNTIYF
TRBJ1-1 | NA | TRBV7-6 | NA | TGTGCCAGCAGCATCCCTTCGGACAGACCGAACACTGAAGCTTTCTTT | CASSIPSDRPNTEAFF
TRBJ2-2 | NA | TRBV4-3 | NA | TGCGCCAGCAGCCAAGAATTGGGGGCGGGCACCGGGGAGCTGTTTTTT | CASSQELGAGTGELFF
TRBJ1-3 | NA | TRBV4-3 | NA | TGCGCCAGCAGCCAAGATGAGGCGACAGCCTCTGGAAACACCATATATTTT | CASSQDEATASGNTIYF
TRBJ2-5 | NA | TRBV7-2 | NA | TGTGCCAGCAGCTACAGGGGCGGGGTTGGGGATACCCAGTACTTC | CASSYRGGVGDTQYF
TRBJ1-5 | NA | TRBV19 | NA | TGTGCCAGTAGTATGGTGGGGGACAATCAGCCCCAGCATTTT | CASSMVGDNQPQHF
TRBJ1-2 | many | TRBV6-6 | TRBD1 | TGTGCCAGCAGTTCTCGGACAGGCCGGAACTATGGCTACACCTTC | CASSSRTGRNYGYTF
TRBJ2-1 | NA | TRBV11-2 | NA | TGTGCCAGCAGCCGGTGGGGTTCTCCCCAAACTCCGTACAATGCGCCGTTCTTC | CASSRWGSPQTPYNAPFF
TRBJ2-7 | NA | TRBV7-2 | TRBD2 | TGTGCCATCATCTTGGTATCAGCGGGGGGGCGGGAGCAGTACTTC | CAIILVSAGGREQYF
TRBJ2-7 | NA | TRBV5-1 | NA | TGCGCCAGCAGCTTGAGTGGTCTAACCTACGAGCAGTACTTC | CASSLSGLTYEQYF
TRBJ2-5 | NA | TRBV5-6 | TRBD1 | TGTGCCAGCAGCTTGATAAAGGGGGCAAGGGAGACCCAGTACTTC | CASSLIKGARETQYF
TRBJ1-1 | NA | TRBV6-6 | NA | TGTGCCAGCAGTTACTCCTTGGGGGGTCGGACTGAAGCTTTCTTT | CASSYSLGGRTEAFF
TRBJ2-7 | NA | TRBV6-5 | NA | TGTGCCAGCAGTCCGGACGGAACCTACGAGCAGTACTTC | CASSPDGTYEQYF
TRBJ1-5 | NA | TRBV6-1 | NA | TGTGCCAGCAGTGAAGAGGACATCAATCAGCCCCAGCATTTT | CASSEEDINQPQHF
TRBJ2-5 | many | TRBV7-6 | TRBD2 | TGTGCCAGCAGCCGGACTAGCGGGGTGGGTGAGACCCAGTACTTC | CASSRTSGVGETQYF
TRBJ1-1 | NA | TRBV19 | NA | TGTGCCAGTAGTATAAAGATGGCAGGGCCGAACACTGAAGCTTTCTTT | CASSIKMAGPNTEAFF
TRBJ1-2 | few | TRBV19 | NA | TGTGCCAGTAGCCCGGACTTGAGGGACTATGGCTACACCTTC | CASSPDLRDYGYTF
TRBJ2-5 | few | TRBV20-1 | NA | TGCAGTGCTAGAGGCCACGGCCCCTCCCTAGTGGAGACCCAGTACTTC | CSARGHGPSLVETQYF
TRBJ1-4 | few | TRBV19 | NA | TGTGCCAGTAGCCAGGGAATCACAACTAATGAAAAACTGTTTTTT | CASSQGITTNEKLFF
TRBJ2-7 | NA | TRBV4-3 | TRBD1 | TGCGCCAGCAGTACGGACAGGGGCTACGAGCAGTACTTC | CASSTDRGYEQYF
TRBJ2-3 | NA | TRBV20-1 | NA | TGCAGTGCTAGACGGGGGACGGATACGCAGTATTTT | CSARRGTDTQYF
TRBJ1-5 | NA | TRBV10-3 | TRBD1 | TGTGCCATCAGCCCGGGACAGATCAATCAGCCCCAGCATTTT | CAISPGQINQPQHF
TRBJ2-7 | many | TRBV7-6 | NA | TGTGCCAGCAGCCCGGGTTTCTCCTACGAGCAGTACTTC | CASSPGFSYEQYF
TRBJ2-2 | NA | TRBV7-9 | NA | TGTGCCAGCACTCCGAACACCGGGGAGCTGTTTTTT | CASTPNTGELFF
TRBJ1-1 | NA | TRBV24-1 | NA | TGTGCCACCAGTGCCGCGGCCGCGGGCTCTGAAGCTTTCTTT | CATSAAAAGSEAFF
TRBJ2-1 | many | TRBV7-9 | TRBD2 | TGTGCCAGCAGCCCGCGGACTAGTACAAGGGATGAGCAGTTCTTC | CASSPRTSTRDEQFF
TRBJ1-4 | few | TRBV9 | NA | TGTGCCAGCAGCGTAGGAGACGGAGGACCCGGCGAAAAACTGTTTTTT | CASSVGDGGPGEKLFF
TRBJ2-5 | few | TRBV7-9 | TRBD1 | TGTGCCAGCAGCTCAAAGGACAGGGCGGAGACCCAGTACTTC | CASSSKDRAETQYF
TRBJ1-3 | few | TRBV2 | NA | TGTGCCAGCCGTACAGGTCCGAACACCATATATTTT | CASRTGPNTIYF
TRBJ2-6 | NA | TRBV7-9 | NA | TGTGCCAGCAGCCCCCCAAGTGGGTTTGGGGCCAACGTCCTGACTTTC | CASSPPSGFGANVLTF
TRBJ1-5 | NA | TRBV20-1 | NA | TGCAGTGCTCCCTCTAGGGGGTCCAATCAGCCCCAGCATTTT | CSAPSRGSNQPQHF
TRBJ2-7 | NA | TRBV7-4 | TRBD1 | TGTGCCAGCAGCCCGGGGACAGGGATGCGGGAGCAGTACTTC | CASSPGTGMREQYF
TRBJ2-3 | few | TRBV5-5 | TRBD2 | TGTGCCAGCTCAGGAGCGGGGGGGTCAGATACGCAGTATTTT | CASSGAGGSDTQYF
TRBJ2-6 | few | TRBV24-1 | NA | TGTGCCACCAGTGATTCGGTGGTCTCTGGGGCCAACGTCCTGACTTTC | CATSDSVVSGANVLTF
TRBJ1-3 | few | TRBV12-3/TRBV12-4 | TRBD1 | TGTGCCAGCAGTTTGTCCAGGACAGGGAACTCTGGAAACACCATATATTTT | CASSLSRTGNSGNTIYF
TRBJ1-2 | NA | TRBV19 | NA | TGTGCCAGTAGTATAGATCTTGGGACCGGCTACACCTTC | CASSIDLGTGYTF
TRBJ2-7 | NA | TRBV7-2 | NA | TGTGCCAGCAGCTTAGTCGGGGCAGTGGCCTACGAGCAGTACTTC | CASSLVGAVAYEQYF
TRBJ2-7 | NA | TRBV20-1 | NA | TGCAGTGCAACTCAAATTAGCCTCCCCTACGAGCAGTACTTC | CSATQISLPYEQYF
TRBJ1-1 | many | TRBV27 | NA | TGTGCCAGCAGTTTAGCCGGCAGGGAGGGGGTTGAAGCTTTCTTT | CASSLAGREGVEAFF
TRBJ2-2 | NA | TRBV11-3 | NA | TGTGCCAGCAGCTTATACCGGGGCACCGGGGAGCTGTTTTTT | CASSLYRGTGELFF
TRBJ2-1 | NA | TRBV20-1 | NA | TGCAGTGCCAGCCCCTTCGTTCCGGATCGGTTCTTC | CSASPFVPDRFF